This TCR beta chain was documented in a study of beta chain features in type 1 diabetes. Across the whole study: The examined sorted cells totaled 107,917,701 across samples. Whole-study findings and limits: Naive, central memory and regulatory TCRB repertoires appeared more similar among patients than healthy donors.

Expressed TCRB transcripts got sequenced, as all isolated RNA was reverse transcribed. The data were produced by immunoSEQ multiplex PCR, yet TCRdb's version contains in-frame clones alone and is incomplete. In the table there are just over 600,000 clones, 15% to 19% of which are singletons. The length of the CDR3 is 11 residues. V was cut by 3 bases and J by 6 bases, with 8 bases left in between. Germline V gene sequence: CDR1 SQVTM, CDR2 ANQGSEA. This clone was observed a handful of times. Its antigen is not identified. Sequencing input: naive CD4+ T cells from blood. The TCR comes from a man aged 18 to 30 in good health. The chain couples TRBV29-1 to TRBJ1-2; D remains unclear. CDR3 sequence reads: CSVDPWDGYTF. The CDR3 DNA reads TGCAGCGTTGACCCCTGGGATGGCTACACCTTC.